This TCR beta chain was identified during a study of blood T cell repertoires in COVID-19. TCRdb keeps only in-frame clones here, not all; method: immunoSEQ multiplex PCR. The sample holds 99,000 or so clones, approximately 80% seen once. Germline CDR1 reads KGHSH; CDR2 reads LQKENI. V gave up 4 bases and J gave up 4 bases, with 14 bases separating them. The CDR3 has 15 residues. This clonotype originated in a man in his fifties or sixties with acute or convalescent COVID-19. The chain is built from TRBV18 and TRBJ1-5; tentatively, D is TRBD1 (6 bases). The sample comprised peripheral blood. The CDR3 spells CASSQQGIWNQPQHF. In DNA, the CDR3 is TGTGCCAGCTCACAACAGGGAATTTGGAATCAGCCCCAGCATTTT.